This paragraph covers one T cell receptor (beta chain) sequence. This clone has just a few counts. The specificity of this receptor is unknown. Base qualities are not at hand, and no much larger clone is one base apart. The immunoSEQ Assay, a bias-controlled multiplex PCR, was used to amplify TCRbeta CDR3 regions from genomic DNA. The study's own analysis went as follows. The number of nucleated cells in each sample was estimated by amplification of reference gene primers within the assay. To quantify the absolute abundance of each unique TCRbeta CDR3 rearrangement, sequence reads were collapsed and filtered. Productive Simpson clonality was computed per sample as the square root of Simpson's diversity index over productive rearrangements. The immuneACCESS repertoire file appears here via TCRdb, limited to in-frame rearrangements. These files lack a portion of the clones; in checked studies, under half of the deficit traces to unresolved V genes, and the cause of the others is not known. V, J and clone size are taken as reported in that table, and D and trimming were inferred from the DNA itself. This sample gives 90,000 or so clones in total; 75% to 90% of them show up just once. The biggest ten clones account for roughly 7.2% of the sample.

Whole blood was collected in K2EDTA tubes by collaborating institutions according to the institutions' own protocols. For TCRbeta analysis, collaborators shipped samples as frozen whole blood, isolated PBMCs, or DNA extracted from either of those sample types. This sample is drawn from a study of blood T cell repertoires in COVID-19 (dated by TCRdb to 2019 to 2021). Background for the entire study: Collaborator samples came from the United States, Italy and Spain and covered acute and convalescent phases of COVID-19. The prospective study material was composed of cDNA or gDNA derived from T cells, B-cell-depleted T cells, or PBMCs. Subjects who had been exposed to COVID-19, were actively infected with it, or had recovered from it provided the deeply sampled blood TCRbeta repertoires that made up the dataset. A freely available public database, intended as a resource for researchers studying the immune response to SARS-CoV-2, is where the repertoires were released. The samples were drawn from the first 160 participants of the ongoing ImmuneRACE study and from some 1,300 subjects provided by 6 global collaborators. Nearly every sample came with metadata listing a de-identified subject ID, COVID-19 status, age in years and sex. Where HLA class I and class II types were available, the types were taken from metadata supplied by the sample provider, not from assay-based typing.

The germline V gene (reference sequence) gives CDR1 as SGHAT and CDR2 as FQDESV. The CDR3 contains 14 residues, cysteine and phenylalanine counted. Of all the DNA, just the CDR3 is kept, 42 bases in frame from base 1. V is pared back by 1 base and J by 4 bases, with 7 bases lying between the germline termini. Points the paper makes about the study in general: The quantity of clinical and demographic metadata differed by source and by participant and was supplied without curation.

Source material: peripheral blood. Recombination linked TRBV11-1 to TRBJ2-2; the D gene remains uncertain. The receptor comes from a man aged 60-69 years with acute or convalescent COVID-19. The CDR3 protein sequence reads: CASSLDRGTGELFF. The DNA sequence follows: TGTGCCAGCAGCTTAGATCGAGGCACCGGGGAGCTGTTTTTT.